This note documents a single T cell receptor (beta chain) sequence. The data are from a study of T cell changes during pregnancy in multiple sclerosis. Some clones are missing from TCRdb's copy, which holds only in-frame ones; the method was immunoSEQ multiplex PCR. The sample lists tens of thousands of clones, 91% occurring once. The TCR was taken from a female donor with multiple sclerosis, enrolled in a pregnancy study. The sequences come from CD8+ T cells from peripheral blood mononuclear cells, collected in the second trimester of pregnancy.

DNA of the CDR3: TGTGCCAGCAGCCCCGGTAGGGGGTACGTAGGCACAGATACGCAGTATTTT. Protein: CASSPGRGYVGTDTQYF. This sequence joins TRBV7-6 and TRBJ2-3; D may be TRBD1 (6 bases). V shed 5 bases and J shed 1 base, with 19 bases lying between them. The CDR3 consists of 17 residues. Germline V CDR1 and CDR2: SGHVS, FNYEAQ.